This TCR beta chain was retrieved from a study of blood T cell repertoires in COVID-19. This clone has only a few counts. Germline CDR1 and CDR2: LNHDA and SQIVND (reference sequence). The CDR3 spans 15 residues. V gave up 7 bases and J gave up 4 bases; unmatched junction bases: 11. Sequencing used immunoSEQ multiplex PCR; TCRdb keeps in-frame clones, though not all of them. The sample includes about 140,000 clones, about four fifths of them seen just once. The chain employs TRBV19 and TRBJ1-1; 8 nucleotides align to TRBD1. This TCR was sampled from a man older than 75 with acute or convalescent COVID-19. The sequencing sample was made of peripheral blood. CDR3 DNA sequence: TGTGCCAGTAACCGGGGGGTAACAGGGGGCACTGAAGCTTTCTTT. Protein sequence: CASNRGVTGGTEAFF.